The clone carrying this T cell receptor beta chain was detected once. Not a single patient had been given any form of treatment at any point before undergoing thyroid surgery. This sample was included in a study of metastatic and nonmetastatic thyroid tumors. TCRdb re-clonotyped the PCR reads through MiXCR. The sample has about 92,000 clones, 14% to 15% seen once. The CDR3 length is 15 residues. Trimming removed 4 bases at V and 2 bases at J, with 16 bases between. The germline V gene encodes CDR1 SGDLS and CDR2 YYNGEE. This TCR came from a female donor with papillary thyroid cancer or a benign thyroid nodule (not recorded which). Some clones in this sample may be carry-over from other donors' samples. Sequencing was performed on blood. The genes are TRBV9 and TRBJ2-7; the D is unclear. This CDR3 reads CASSPLEDGTYEQYF. CDR3 nucleotide sequence: TGTGCCAGCAGCCCCCTCGAGGACGGTACCTACGAGCAGTACTTC.